This T cell receptor (beta chain) appears in the sequencing data of a study of T cells after yellow fever vaccination. Study-wide findings and caveats: Though it reached lower strength, the secondary response hit its peak faster, day 5 versus 15. Just a small share of clonotypes turned up in the CD4 compartment as well as the CD8 compartment.

Template-switching 5'RACE yielded the TCR cDNA; a universal primer site and UMIs were added in the process. In TCRdb, the 5' RACE reads were re-called with MiXCR into one record per CDR3 protein. The sample contains under 200,000 distinct CDR3 sequences, approximately 6.8% of which appear only once. The CDR3 sequence is 13 residues long. V was pared by 6 bases and J by 1 base, with 9 bases between. Germline CDR1 is SEHNR and CDR2 is FQNEAQ (reference sequence). This clonotype was seen ten or more times. Its antigen is not known. This chain links TRBV7-9 with TRBJ1-1, with D possibly matching TRBD1 (6 bases). The receptor was derived from a man aged 18 to 30 who received the YFV17D yellow fever vaccine. The sequencing used CD4+ T cells sorted from PBMCs, collected more than 4 days after the first yellow fever vaccination. As DNA, the CDR3 is TGTGCCAGCAGTTTCAGGGGGAACACTGAAGCTTTCTTT. Translation gives CASSFRGNTEAFF.